These T cell receptor beta chains were read from a single sample in a study of CD4 and CD8 cells across lung adenocarcinoma regions. TCRdb redid the calling of the PCR reads with MiXCR, one entry per CDR3 protein. The data contain 15,000 to 20,000 distinct CDR3 sequences, around 46% of them singletons. Sequences were obtained from CD8+ T cells from the margin of a lung tumor. The receptors stem from a male donor with lung adenocarcinoma. The CD4 and CD8 labels of this study may be unreliable. Both conserved end residues are part of each CDR3. Each record gives: D gene, clone size, J gene, V gene, CDR3 DNA, CDR3 protein. A D gene is named only where the DNA matches it firmly. The listing skips clone size in some rows; elsewhere it reads once, few, many or a size class.

.	many	TRBJ2-3	TRBV7-2	TGTGCCAGCAGCTATAACACAGATACGCAGTATTTT	CASSYNTDTQYF
.	.	TRBJ2-3	TRBV6-1	TGTGCCAGCTCCGAAGTGGGACTTGGGGCCGACGCGCAGTATTTT	CASSEVGLGADAQYF
TRBD1	few	TRBJ2-4	TRBV3-1	TGTGCCAGCAGCCAGCGCGGAAGGAGACAGGGTGCCAAAAACATTCAGTACTTC	CASSQRGRRQGAKNIQYF
.	.	TRBJ2-5	TRBV6-1	TGTGCGGGGCTCGGGGGCCGAGACCGAGATACCCAGTACTTC	CAGLGGRDRDTQYF
.	many	TRBJ2-1	TRBV12-3/TRBV12-4	TGTGCCAGCAGCCCTTCACGGGAGCGACGGAACAATGAGCAGTTCTTC	CASSPSRERRNNEQFF
TRBD1	.	TRBJ2-1	TRBV6-1	TGTGCCAGCAGTGAATTGGACAGGGTCAATGAGCAGTTCTTC	CASSELDRVNEQFF
.	.	TRBJ1-1	TRBV11-3	TGTGCCAGCAGCTTAAAAGGGGTAAACCCAGCTGAAGCTTTCTTT	CASSLKGVNPAEAFF
TRBD2	many	TRBJ2-2	TRBV10-2	TGCGCCAGCAGTGAGTTTAGCGGGAGGGCCGTGCACGGGGAGCTGTTTTTT	CASSEFSGRAVHGELFF
.	many	TRBJ2-3	TRBV6-1	TGTGCCAGCAGTCTAGAGGGCACAGATACGCAGTATTTT	CASSLEGTDTQYF
TRBD1	.	TRBJ1-2	TRBV6-1	TGTGCCAGCAGTGAATATAGGACAGGGCCCTATGGCTACACCTTC	CASSEYRTGPYGYTF
TRBD2	.	TRBJ2-4	TRBV6-1	TGTGCCAGCGCCACGGGGGGACGAGCCAAAAATACGCAGTACTTC	CASATGGRAKNTQYF
TRBD2	.	TRBJ2-5	TRBV9	TGTGCCAGCAGCGTCGGGCGGGGGGAGACCCAGTACTTC	CASSVGRGETQYF
TRBD1	few	TRBJ2-5	TRBV15	TGTGCCACCAGCAGGACAGGGCCTCAAGAGACCCAGTACTTC	CATSRTGPQETQYF
.	.	TRBJ1-6	TRBV27	TGTGCCAGCAGTTCCTCCGCTCGAGGCTCACCCCTCCACTTT	CASSSSARGSPLHF
TRBD1	few	TRBJ2-5	TRBV6-5	TGTGCCAGCAGTTGCGAAGACAGGGAATGGCAAGAGACCCAGTACTTC	CASSCEDREWQETQYF
.	few	TRBJ1-1	TRBV29-1	TGCAGCGCCCCGACAGACTTAGGAGCTTTCTTT	CSAPTDLGAFF
TRBD2	.	TRBJ2-2	TRBV6-1	TGTGCCAGCACCCTAGGCGGGAGGGACACCGGGGAGCTGTTTTTT	CASTLGGRDTGELFF
.	medium-sized	TRBJ2-1	TRBV6-1	TGTGCCAGCAGTGACTGGGGAGGACTAAGCTCCTACAATGAGCAGTTCTTC	CASSDWGGLSSYNEQFF
TRBD1	.	TRBJ2-3	TRBV6-1	TGTGCCAGCAGGGAAGCCGGGACAGGGGTCGGGGATACCCAGTATTTT	CASREAGTGVGDTQYF
.	few	TRBJ2-1	TRBV7-2	TGTGCCAGCAGCTTAGGATACAATGAGCAGTTCTTC	CASSLGYNEQFF
TRBD2	.	TRBJ2-2	TRBV6-5	TGTGCCAGCAGTTTCGGACTAGAGGGCACCGAGGAGCTGTATTTT	CASSFGLEGTEELYF
TRBD2	medium-sized	TRBJ2-2	TRBV10-1	TGCGCCAGCAGCTTACTAGCGGGGGACACCGGGGAGCTGTTTTTT	CASSLLAGDTGELFF
TRBD2	few	TRBJ2-1	TRBV4-1	TGCGCCAGCAGTCGGACTAGCGGGAGGGCCCATGAGCAGTTCTTC	CASSRTSGRAHEQFF
TRBD1	medium-sized	TRBJ2-7	TRBV27	TGTGCCAGCAGTTTATCCACAGGGGCCTACGAGCAGTACTTC	CASSLSTGAYEQYF
.	.	TRBJ2-3	TRBV7-6	.	CASSLTGTFGTGALYF
TRBD1	.	TRBJ2-1	TRBV3-1	TGTGCCAGCAGCCCTATAATTCGACAGGGGTACTTCTACAATGAGCAGTTCTTC	CASSPIIRQGYFYNEQFF
.	.	TRBJ2-1	TRBV11-2	TGTGCCAGCAGCCCCGTAGTCGGATCCTACAATGAGCAGTTCTTC	CASSPVVGSYNEQFF
.	.	TRBJ2-2	TRBV6-1	TGTGCCAGCAGGGGCGCGAACACCGGGGAGCTGTTTTTT	CASRGANTGELFF
.	medium-sized	TRBJ1-2	TRBV7-2	TGTGCCAGCAGCTTAGTGGGGAGAAGTGACTATGGCTACACCTTC	CASSLVGRSDYGYTF
.	once	TRBJ2-6	TRBV6-1	TGTGCCAGCAGTGAATGGTACGCAGGCGGAAGAGAGACCCTGAACTTC	CASSEWYAGGRETLNF
.	.	TRBJ2-7	TRBV4-1	TGCGCCAGCAGCCAAGATGACAGGCGATTGGGGAAAAACTTC	CASSQDDRRLGKNF
.	.	TRBJ2-3	TRBV3-1	TGTGCCAGCCGGGGGGCGGGGACAGATACGCAGTATTTT	CASRGAGTDTQYF
TRBD1	medium-sized	TRBJ2-1	TRBV6-1	TGTGCCAGCAGCCACGACAGGGTCCTCAATGAGCAGTTCTTC	CASSHDRVLNEQFF
.	once	TRBJ2-7	TRBV6-2/TRBV6-3	TGTGCCAGCAGTTACTCTTTCGGGGTCTCCTACGAGCAGTACTTC	CASSYSFGVSYEQYF
TRBD1	.	TRBJ1-2	TRBV5-5	TGTGCCAGCAGCTTACTGCGTGGGCAGGGGGCAAGTGGCTACACCTTC	CASSLLRGQGASGYTF
.	.	TRBJ2-1	TRBV6-1	TGTGCCAGCAGATGGGGGGCCGACAATGAGCAGTTCTTC	CASRWGADNEQFF
TRBD1	.	TRBJ2-5	TRBV12-3/TRBV12-4	TGTGCCAGCAGCGGAACAGGGGGCACGGAGACCCAGTACTTC	CASSGTGGTETQYF
.	.	TRBJ1-2	TRBV6-1	TGTGCCAGCTCTACTACGGCCAGGGGATATGGCTACACCTTC	CASSTTARGYGYTF
.	.	TRBJ2-6	TRBV6-1	TGTGCCAGCAGTGAAGCCGTGGCCGACGTCCAGTCTTTC	CASSEAVADVQSF
TRBD2	.	TRBJ2-3	TRBV6-1	TGTGCCAGCAGGGGGGGAGGGGCGGGTGACAAAGATACGCAGTATTTT	CASRGGGAGDKDTQYF
TRBD1	once	TRBJ2-5	TRBV27	TGTGCCAGCAGGCCGACAGGGCGAGAGACCCAGTACTTC	CASRPTGRETQYF
.	.	TRBJ2-5	TRBV15	TGTGCCACCAGCAGAGATGACCAGACCCAGTACTTC	CATSRDDQTQYF
TRBD1	.	TRBJ1-5	TRBV7-7	TGTGCCAGCAGCTTTATCCGTCCTTCGGGACAGGGACGATCCATCAGCCTTGGGCCCCAGCATTTT	CASSFIRPSGQGRSISLGPQHF
.	many	TRBJ2-5	TRBV6-5	TGTGCCAGCAGCCCCCCCGGGCCCCAGTACTTC	CASSPPGPQYF
.	many	TRBJ2-4	TRBV5-1	TGCGCCAGCAGCTTGGGGCAGTTGTCAGCCAAAAACATTCAGTACTTC	CASSLGQLSAKNIQYF
.	.	TRBJ2-1	TRBV12-3/TRBV12-4	TGTGCCAGCAGTTCCGGACTATATGAGCAGTTCTTC	CASSSGLYEQFF
.	.	TRBJ2-4	TRBV6-1	TGTGCCAGCACTCGTGGCCCGGGGCTGGGAGCCAAAAACATTCAGTACTTT	CASTRGPGLGAKNIQYF
.	few	TRBJ1-6	TRBV6-5	TGTGCCAGCAGTTACTCGACGGCAGGGGCCCTCTATAATTCACCCCTCCACTTT	CASSYSTAGALYNSPLHF
.	.	TRBJ2-1	TRBV6-1	TGTGCCAGCAGTGAAACGTGGACTGGGGGGACCAATACGCAGTTCTTC	CASSETWTGGTNTQFF
.	.	TRBJ2-5	TRBV6-1	TGTGCCAGCAGTCCCCGACAGACCGAGACCCAGTACTTC	CASSPRQTETQYF
TRBD1	few	TRBJ2-5	TRBV25-1	TGTGCCAGCAGTCCCGGGACAGGATGGGAGGAGACCCAGTACTTC	CASSPGTGWEETQYF
.	.	TRBJ1-5	TRBV6-1	TGTGCCAGCACTCCGAATGGGTATCAGCCCCAGCATTTT	CASTPNGYQPQHF
TRBD2	.	TRBJ2-3	TRBV4-1	TGCGCCAGCAGCCGACTCGGGGGGGATACGCAGTATTTT	CASSRLGGDTQYF
.	.	TRBJ2-3	TRBV6-1	TGTGGCAGCTTCTCGGGGCTGAGAGCCAAAAACATTCAGTATTTC	CGSFSGLRAKNIQYF
.	.	TRBJ2-1	TRBV10-1	TGCGCCAGCAGTGGAGGAGCGGCAATTCTGGACAATGAGCAGTTCTTC	CASSGGAAILDNEQFF
TRBD2	few	TRBJ2-5	TRBV7-3	TGTGCCAGCAGTTTAACTAGCGGGATTCTACGGGAGCAGTACTTC	CASSLTSGILREQYF
.	medium-sized	TRBJ2-3	TRBV6-1	TGTGCCAGCAGTGAAGCATTTCCGCCAGATACGCAGTATTTT	CASSEAFPPDTQYF
TRBD1	few	TRBJ1-2	TRBV6-1	TGTGCCAGCAGCCCGGGGACAGGGAGTGGCTACACCTTC	CASSPGTGSGYTF
.	.	TRBJ2-3	TRBV7-6	TGTGCCAGCAGCTTAGTAGGTGATACGCAGTATTTT	CASSLVGDTQYF